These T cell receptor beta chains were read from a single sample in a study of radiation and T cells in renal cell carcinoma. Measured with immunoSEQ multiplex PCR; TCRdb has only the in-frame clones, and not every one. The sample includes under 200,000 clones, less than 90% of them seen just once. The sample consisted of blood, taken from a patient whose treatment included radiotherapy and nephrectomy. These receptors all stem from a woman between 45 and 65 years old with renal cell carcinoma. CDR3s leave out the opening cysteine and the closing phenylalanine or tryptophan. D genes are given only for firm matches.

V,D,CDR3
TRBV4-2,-,ASSQGEGFSYEQY
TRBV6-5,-,ASSYSISGYGYT
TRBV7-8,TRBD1,ASSPGTAPEAGYT
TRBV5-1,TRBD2,ASSRSGDQETQY
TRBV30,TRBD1,AWSEKGAWRYGYT
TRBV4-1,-,ASSHRLLGGDNSPLH
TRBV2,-,ASPQGSNYGYT
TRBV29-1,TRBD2,SVDRLAGQETQY
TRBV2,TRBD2,ASSEALPSGGDIQY
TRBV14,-,ASSQAQGPGNTIY
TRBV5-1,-,ASSQLPGGSYEQY
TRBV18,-,ASSPLQGNIQY
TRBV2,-,ASTEELGSPLH
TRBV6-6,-,ASSYSLQGNYGYT